These T cell receptor beta chains were read from a single sample in a study of early T cells in non-severe SARS-CoV-2 infection. Each CDR3 protein is one row after TCRdb ran MiXCR on the 5' RACE reads. The sample lists 55,000 to 75,000 distinct CDR3 sequences; approximately 10% were seen once. Sequencing was carried out using whole blood. These receptors were obtained from an adult who was a healthcare worker with PCR-confirmed SARS-CoV-2 infection or an uninfected control (not recorded which). Each CDR3 is given with its conserved first and last residue. The order of the fields is clone size, J gene, D gene, CDR3 length, V gene, CDR3 DNA, CDR3 protein. The D gene is left open where the match is weak. Clone size is not always given. Where it is, it says once, few, many or a class for expanded clones.

clone size: NA; J gene: TRBJ1-1; D gene: TRBD1; CDR3 length: 14; V gene: TRBV20-1; CDR3 DNA: TGCAGTGCTAGGGAAGACAGGGTGAACACTGAAGCTTTCTTT; CDR3 protein: CSAREDRVNTEAFF
clone size: many; J gene: TRBJ2-1; D gene: NA; CDR3 length: 12; V gene: TRBV11-2; CDR3 DNA: TGTGCCAGCAGCCGACGGGTAAATGAGCAGTTCTTC; CDR3 protein: CASSRRVNEQFF
clone size: few; J gene: TRBJ2-7; D gene: TRBD2; CDR3 length: 15; V gene: TRBV2; CDR3 DNA: TGTGCCAGCAGTGAAGTCATGGGACTAGCCTACGAGCAGTACTTC; CDR3 protein: CASSEVMGLAYEQYF
clone size: many; J gene: TRBJ2-5; D gene: NA; CDR3 length: 11; V gene: TRBV5-1; CDR3 DNA: TGCGCCAGCCGCGCGGAAGGGACCCAGTACTTC; CDR3 protein: CASRAEGTQYF
clone size: NA; J gene: TRBJ2-2; D gene: NA; CDR3 length: 14; V gene: TRBV7-2; CDR3 DNA: TGTGCCAGCAGCTTAGAAGCGGCCACCGGGGAGCTGTTTTTT; CDR3 protein: CASSLEAATGELFF
clone size: many; J gene: TRBJ1-2; D gene: NA; CDR3 length: 15; V gene: TRBV30; CDR3 DNA: TGTGCCTGGAGTGTAATTTTGGGGTCCCCGAATGGCTACACCTTC; CDR3 protein: CAWSVILGSPNGYTF
clone size: NA; J gene: TRBJ1-1; D gene: NA; CDR3 length: 14; V gene: TRBV10-2; CDR3 DNA: TGCGCCAGCAGAGCGACAGTTACGAACACTGAAGCTTTCTTT; CDR3 protein: CASRATVTNTEAFF
clone size: NA; J gene: TRBJ2-7; D gene: NA; CDR3 length: 16; V gene: TRBV3-1; CDR3 DNA: TGTGCCAGCAGCCAAGTTGCGAATTCCAGGGTGTACGAGCAGTACTTC; CDR3 protein: CASSQVANSRVYEQYF
clone size: NA; J gene: TRBJ2-7; D gene: NA; CDR3 length: 13; V gene: TRBV20-1; CDR3 DNA: TGCAGTGCTCCCGCGGGGCAGATCTACGAGCAGTACTTC; CDR3 protein: CSAPAGQIYEQYF
clone size: NA; J gene: TRBJ1-3; D gene: NA; CDR3 length: 15; V gene: TRBV7-2; CDR3 DNA: TGTGCCAGCAGCTTCGGGACAAGCTCTGGAAACACCATATATTTT; CDR3 protein: CASSFGTSSGNTIYF
clone size: many; J gene: TRBJ2-2; D gene: TRBD2; CDR3 length: 16; V gene: TRBV9; CDR3 DNA: TGTGCCAGCAGCATCGGGACTAGCGGGAACACCGGGGAGCTGTTTTTT; CDR3 protein: CASSIGTSGNTGELFF
clone size: NA; J gene: TRBJ2-1; D gene: NA; CDR3 length: 12; V gene: TRBV12-3/TRBV12-4; CDR3 DNA: TGTGCCAGCAGTTTCTCGGTGACTGAGCAGTTCTTC; CDR3 protein: CASSFSVTEQFF
clone size: many; J gene: TRBJ2-3; D gene: TRBD2; CDR3 length: 15; V gene: TRBV7-2; CDR3 DNA: TGTGCCAGCGCCATTAGCGGGGGAGGCACAGATACGCAGTATTTT; CDR3 protein: CASAISGGGTDTQYF
clone size: NA; J gene: TRBJ2-5; D gene: NA; CDR3 length: 14; V gene: TRBV20-1; CDR3 DNA: TGCAGCCTAGACCGCCCCGGGAGACGTGAGACCCAGTACTTC; CDR3 protein: CSLDRPGRRETQYF
clone size: many; J gene: TRBJ1-2; D gene: NA; CDR3 length: 13; V gene: TRBV7-9; CDR3 DNA: TGTGCCAGCAGCTTAGTGCTTGAGAGCGGCTACACCTTC; CDR3 protein: CASSLVLESGYTF
clone size: NA; J gene: TRBJ1-2; D gene: TRBD1; CDR3 length: 15; V gene: TRBV27; CDR3 DNA: TGTGCCAGCAGTCCAGGGGACAGTGACCTATCTGGCTACACCTTC; CDR3 protein: CASSPGDSDLSGYTF
clone size: many; J gene: TRBJ1-1; D gene: NA; CDR3 length: 12; V gene: TRBV28; CDR3 DNA: TGTGCCAGCAGTGAACAGGGAGGTGAAGCTTTCTTT; CDR3 protein: CASSEQGGEAFF
clone size: once; J gene: TRBJ1-1; D gene: TRBD1; CDR3 length: 17; V gene: TRBV6-6; CDR3 DNA: TGTGCCAGCAGTTACTCCCCGGGACAGAGTTCGAACACTGAAGCTTTCTTT; CDR3 protein: CASSYSPGQSSNTEAFF
clone size: few; J gene: TRBJ2-7; D gene: TRBD1; CDR3 length: 13; V gene: TRBV2; CDR3 DNA: TGTGCCACCCGGGAGCAGGGGGCGTCCGAGCAGTACTTC; CDR3 protein: CATREQGASEQYF
clone size: NA; J gene: TRBJ1-2; D gene: NA; CDR3 length: 14; V gene: TRBV7-9; CDR3 DNA: TGTGCCAGCAGCCATTCGACAGCATCCTATGGCTACACCTTC; CDR3 protein: CASSHSTASYGYTF
clone size: few; J gene: TRBJ1-2; D gene: NA; CDR3 length: 13; V gene: TRBV29-1; CDR3 DNA: TGCAGCGTCGAGGGAGGAGCTAACTATGGCTACACCTTC; CDR3 protein: CSVEGGANYGYTF
clone size: many; J gene: TRBJ2-2; D gene: TRBD2; CDR3 length: 15; V gene: TRBV4-1; CDR3 DNA: TGCGCCAGCAGCCAGAGTCGGGAGGAGGAACAGGAGCTGTTTTTT; CDR3 protein: CASSQSREEEQELFF
clone size: NA; J gene: TRBJ2-3; D gene: TRBD2; CDR3 length: 16; V gene: TRBV24-1; CDR3 DNA: TGTGCCACCAGTGATAGCGGGAGGTTGGGCACAGATACGCAGTATTTT; CDR3 protein: CATSDSGRLGTDTQYF
clone size: NA; J gene: TRBJ2-5; D gene: NA; CDR3 length: 15; V gene: TRBV20-1; CDR3 DNA: TGCAGTGCTAGAAAATTGACGGGAATCCAAGAGACCCAGTACTTC; CDR3 protein: CSARKLTGIQETQYF
clone size: NA; J gene: TRBJ2-5; D gene: TRBD2; CDR3 length: 14; V gene: TRBV5-6; CDR3 DNA: TGTGCCAGCAGTCCGCTAGCGGGGAAAGAGACCCAGTACTTC; CDR3 protein: CASSPLAGKETQYF
clone size: once; J gene: TRBJ2-7; D gene: NA; CDR3 length: 13; V gene: TRBV6-1; CDR3 DNA: TGTGCCAGCAGGGAAAACAGGGCCTACGAGCAGTACTTC; CDR3 protein: CASRENRAYEQYF
clone size: few; J gene: TRBJ2-2; D gene: NA; CDR3 length: 14; V gene: TRBV12-3/TRBV12-4; CDR3 DNA: TGTGCCAGCAGTTGGACGGCGAACACCGGGGAGCTGTTTTTT; CDR3 protein: CASSWTANTGELFF
clone size: NA; J gene: TRBJ1-1; D gene: TRBD1; CDR3 length: 15; V gene: TRBV20-1; CDR3 DNA: TGCAGTGCCACGGACAGGGTGGGGTACGAGGCTGAAGCTTTCTTT; CDR3 protein: CSATDRVGYEAEAFF
clone size: many; J gene: TRBJ2-7; D gene: NA; CDR3 length: 11; V gene: TRBV28; CDR3 DNA: TGTGCCACCTCGCAGGGGTACGAGCAGTACTTC; CDR3 protein: CATSQGYEQYF
clone size: few; J gene: TRBJ2-2; D gene: NA; CDR3 length: 16; V gene: TRBV9; CDR3 DNA: TGTGCCAGCAGCTCCGACTCAGGGTTTTACACCGGGGAGCTGTTTTTT; CDR3 protein: CASSSDSGFYTGELFF
clone size: few; J gene: TRBJ2-3; D gene: TRBD2; CDR3 length: 17; V gene: TRBV10-3; CDR3 DNA: TGTGCCATCAGGCCGGGACTAGCGGGAGGGGTGACAGATACGCAGTATTTT; CDR3 protein: CAIRPGLAGGVTDTQYF
clone size: few; J gene: TRBJ1-1; D gene: NA; CDR3 length: 10; V gene: TRBV5-5; CDR3 DNA: TGTGCCAGCAACCGGGTCGAAGCTTTCTTT; CDR3 protein: CASNRVEAFF
clone size: many; J gene: TRBJ1-4; D gene: NA; CDR3 length: 15; V gene: TRBV7-2; CDR3 DNA: TGTGCCAGCAGCCCCCAAGGGGCCCAGAATGAAAAACTGTTTTTT; CDR3 protein: CASSPQGAQNEKLFF
clone size: many; J gene: TRBJ2-1; D gene: NA; CDR3 length: 13; V gene: TRBV7-9; CDR3 DNA: TGTGCCAGCAGCTTAGGGCCCAGCAATGAGCAGTTCTTC; CDR3 protein: CASSLGPSNEQFF
clone size: NA; J gene: TRBJ1-1; D gene: NA; CDR3 length: 14; V gene: TRBV5-6; CDR3 DNA: TGTGCCAGCAGCTTGGCCTGGGGTGGCACTGAAGCTTTCTTT; CDR3 protein: CASSLAWGGTEAFF
clone size: NA; J gene: TRBJ1-5; D gene: NA; CDR3 length: 14; V gene: TRBV6-1; CDR3 DNA: TGTGCCAGCAGACCCCTCGGAGATAATCAGCCCCAGCATTTT; CDR3 protein: CASRPLGDNQPQHF
clone size: NA; J gene: TRBJ2-7; D gene: NA; CDR3 length: 13; V gene: TRBV7-2; CDR3 DNA: TGTGCCAGCAGCTTAGAGGGGACACAGGAGCAGTACTTC; CDR3 protein: CASSLEGTQEQYF
clone size: few; J gene: TRBJ2-7; D gene: NA; CDR3 length: 14; V gene: TRBV21-1; CDR3 DNA: TGTGCCAGCAGGGAAGGGACGTTGTCCTACGAGCAGTACTTC; CDR3 protein: CASREGTLSYEQYF
clone size: many; J gene: TRBJ2-1; D gene: NA; CDR3 length: 12; V gene: TRBV25-1; CDR3 DNA: TGTGCCAGCAGTGCAGAATACAATGAGCAGTTCTTC; CDR3 protein: CASSAEYNEQFF
clone size: many; J gene: TRBJ2-7; D gene: TRBD2; CDR3 length: 14; V gene: TRBV10-3; CDR3 DNA: TGTGCCATCGCAGGGACTAGCGACTCCTACGAGCAGTACTTC; CDR3 protein: CAIAGTSDSYEQYF
clone size: few; J gene: TRBJ1-1; D gene: TRBD1; CDR3 length: 14; V gene: TRBV10-1; CDR3 DNA: TGCGCCAGCAGTGGGACAGGACCCGACACTGAAGCTTTCTTT; CDR3 protein: CASSGTGPDTEAFF
clone size: many; J gene: TRBJ2-1; D gene: NA; CDR3 length: 14; V gene: TRBV6-2/TRBV6-3; CDR3 DNA: TGTGCCAGACGAGGGGATTACTGCTACAATGAGCAGTTCTTC; CDR3 protein: CARRGDYCYNEQFF
clone size: NA; J gene: TRBJ2-1; D gene: NA; CDR3 length: 15; V gene: TRBV7-8; CDR3 DNA: TGTGCCAGCAGCAGTTTCGGGAAAACCCCCTTCGGGCAGTTCTTC; CDR3 protein: CASSSFGKTPFGQFF
clone size: few; J gene: TRBJ2-3; D gene: NA; CDR3 length: 14; V gene: TRBV28; CDR3 DNA: TGTGCCAGCAGTCAGCCCCCCCTGGTCGATACGCAGTATTTT; CDR3 protein: CASSQPPLVDTQYF
clone size: NA; J gene: TRBJ2-5; D gene: NA; CDR3 length: 14; V gene: TRBV4-1; CDR3 DNA: TGCGCCAGCAGCCAAGTTCCGGGGCAAGAGACCCAGTACTTC; CDR3 protein: CASSQVPGQETQYF
clone size: NA; J gene: TRBJ1-3; D gene: NA; CDR3 length: 16; V gene: TRBV5-5; CDR3 DNA: TGTGCCAGCAGCTCCGGGACTCCCGGCTCTGGAAACACCATATATTTT; CDR3 protein: CASSSGTPGSGNTIYF
clone size: few; J gene: TRBJ2-7; D gene: NA; CDR3 length: 14; V gene: TRBV28; CDR3 DNA: TGTGCCAGCAGTTACCCCACCGGGCCCTACGAGCAGTACTTC; CDR3 protein: CASSYPTGPYEQYF
clone size: NA; J gene: TRBJ2-1; D gene: NA; CDR3 length: 12; V gene: TRBV2; CDR3 DNA: TGTGCCAGCAGTACGAGGGGGTATGAGCAGTTCTTC; CDR3 protein: CASSTRGYEQFF
clone size: few; J gene: TRBJ2-4; D gene: NA; CDR3 length: 15; V gene: TRBV7-2; CDR3 DNA: TGTGCCAGCAGCCTTGACAGACTAGCCAAAAACATTCAGTACTTC; CDR3 protein: CASSLDRLAKNIQYF